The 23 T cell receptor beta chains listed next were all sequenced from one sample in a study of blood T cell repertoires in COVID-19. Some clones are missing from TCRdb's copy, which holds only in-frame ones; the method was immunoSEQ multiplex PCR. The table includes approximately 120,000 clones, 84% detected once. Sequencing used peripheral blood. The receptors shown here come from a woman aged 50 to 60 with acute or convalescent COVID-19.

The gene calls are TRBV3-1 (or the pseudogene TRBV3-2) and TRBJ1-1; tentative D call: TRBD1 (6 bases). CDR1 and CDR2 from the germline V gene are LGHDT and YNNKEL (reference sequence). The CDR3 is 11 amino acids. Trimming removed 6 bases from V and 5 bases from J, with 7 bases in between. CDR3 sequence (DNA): TGTGCCAGCAGTCAGGGGACTGAAGCTTTCTTT. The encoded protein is CASSQGTEAFF.

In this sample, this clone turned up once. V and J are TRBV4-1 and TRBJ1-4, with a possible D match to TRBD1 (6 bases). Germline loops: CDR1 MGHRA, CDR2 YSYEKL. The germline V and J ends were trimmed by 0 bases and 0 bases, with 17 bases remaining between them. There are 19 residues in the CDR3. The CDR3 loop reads CASSQDLVRQGSTNEKLFF. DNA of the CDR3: TGCGCCAGCAGCCAAGATTTGGTACGTCAGGGGTCAACTAATGAAAAACTGTTTTTT.

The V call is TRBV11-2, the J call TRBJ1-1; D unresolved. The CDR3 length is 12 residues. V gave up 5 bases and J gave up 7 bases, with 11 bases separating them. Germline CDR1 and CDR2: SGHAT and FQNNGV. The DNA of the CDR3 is TGTGCCAGCAGCCCCGCCCGACTTGAAGCTTTCTTT. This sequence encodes CASSPARLEAFF.

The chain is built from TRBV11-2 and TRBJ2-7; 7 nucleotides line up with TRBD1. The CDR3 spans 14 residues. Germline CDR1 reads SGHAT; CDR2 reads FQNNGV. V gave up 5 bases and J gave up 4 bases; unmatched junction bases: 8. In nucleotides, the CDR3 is TGTGCCAGCAGCCCTCCGGGACAGCCTTACGAGCAGTACTTC. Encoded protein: CASSPPGQPYEQYF.

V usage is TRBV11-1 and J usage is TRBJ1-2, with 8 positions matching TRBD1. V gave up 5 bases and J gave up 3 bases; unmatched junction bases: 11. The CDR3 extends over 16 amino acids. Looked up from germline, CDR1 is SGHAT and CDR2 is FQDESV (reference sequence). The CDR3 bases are TGTGCCAGCAGCCAAATATTCGGGACAGGCGACTATGGCTACACCTTC. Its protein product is CASSQIFGTGDYGYTF.

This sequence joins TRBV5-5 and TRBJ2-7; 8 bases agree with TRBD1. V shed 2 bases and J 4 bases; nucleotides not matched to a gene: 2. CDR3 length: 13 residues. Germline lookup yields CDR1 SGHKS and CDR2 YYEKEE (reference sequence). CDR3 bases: TGTGCCAGCAGCTTAAACAGGGGGTACGAGCAGTACTTC. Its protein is CASSLNRGYEQYF. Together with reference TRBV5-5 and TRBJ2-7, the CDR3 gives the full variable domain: DAGVTQSPTHLIKTRGQQVTLRCSPISGHKSVSWYQQVLGQGPQFIFQYYEKEERGRGNFPDRFSARQFPNYSSELNVNALLLGDSALYLCASSLNRGYEQYFGPGTRLTVT.

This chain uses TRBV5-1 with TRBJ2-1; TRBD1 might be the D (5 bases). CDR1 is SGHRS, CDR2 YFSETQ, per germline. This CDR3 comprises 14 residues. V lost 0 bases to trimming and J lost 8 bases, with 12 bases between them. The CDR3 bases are TGCGCCAGCAGCTTGGCTGACAGACTCCATGAGCAGTTCTTC. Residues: CASSLADRLHEQFF.

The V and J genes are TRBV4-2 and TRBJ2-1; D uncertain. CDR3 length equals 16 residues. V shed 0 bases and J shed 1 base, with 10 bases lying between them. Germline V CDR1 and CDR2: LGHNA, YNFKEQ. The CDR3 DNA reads TGTGCCAGCAGCCAAGAGTTAAGCTCTTCCTACAATGAGCAGTTCTTC. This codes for CASSQELSSSYNEQFF.

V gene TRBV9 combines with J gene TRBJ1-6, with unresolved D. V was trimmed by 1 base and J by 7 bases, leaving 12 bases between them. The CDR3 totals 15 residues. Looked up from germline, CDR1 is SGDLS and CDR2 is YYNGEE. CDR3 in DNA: TGTGCCAGCAGCGTATCAGCGGGTCTAAATTCACCCCTCCACTTT. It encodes CASSVSAGLNSPLHF.

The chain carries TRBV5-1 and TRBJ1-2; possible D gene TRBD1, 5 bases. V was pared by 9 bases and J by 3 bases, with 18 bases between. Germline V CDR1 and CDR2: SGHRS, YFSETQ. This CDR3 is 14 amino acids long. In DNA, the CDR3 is TGCGCCACCCGGCCTGGGCAGGGCGACTATGGCTACACCTTC. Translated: CATRPGQGDYGYTF.

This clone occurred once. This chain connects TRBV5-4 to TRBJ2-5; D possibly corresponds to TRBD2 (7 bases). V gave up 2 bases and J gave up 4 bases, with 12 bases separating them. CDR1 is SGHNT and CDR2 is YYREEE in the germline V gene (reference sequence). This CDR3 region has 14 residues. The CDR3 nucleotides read TGTGCCAGCAGCTTCGGGGGGCAGAGAGAGACCCAGTACTTC. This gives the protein CASSFGGQRETQYF. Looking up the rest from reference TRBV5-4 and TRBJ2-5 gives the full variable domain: ETGVTQSPTHLIKTRGQQVTLRCSSQSGHNTVSWYQQALGQGPQFIFQYYREEENGRGNFPPRFSGLQFPNYSSELNVNALELDDSALYLCASSFGGQRETQYFGPGTRLLVL.

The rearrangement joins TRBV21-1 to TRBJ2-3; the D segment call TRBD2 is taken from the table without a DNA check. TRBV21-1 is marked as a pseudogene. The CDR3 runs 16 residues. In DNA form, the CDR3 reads TGTGCCAGCAGCAAAGAAGGACTAGCGAATGCAGATACGCAGTATTTT. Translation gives CASSKEGLANADTQYF.

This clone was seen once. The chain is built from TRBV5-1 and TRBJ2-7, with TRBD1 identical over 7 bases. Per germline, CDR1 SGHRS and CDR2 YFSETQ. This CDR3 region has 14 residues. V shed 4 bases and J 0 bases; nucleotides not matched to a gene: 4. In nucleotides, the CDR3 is TGCGCCAGCAGCCCTGGGACAGTCTCCTACGAGCAGTACTTC. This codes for CASSPGTVSYEQYF.

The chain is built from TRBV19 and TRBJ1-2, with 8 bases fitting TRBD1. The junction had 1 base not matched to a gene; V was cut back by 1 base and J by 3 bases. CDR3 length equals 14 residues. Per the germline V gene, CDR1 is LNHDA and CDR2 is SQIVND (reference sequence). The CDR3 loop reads CASSIVGQDYGYTF. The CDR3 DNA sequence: TGTGCCAGTAGTATAGTGGGACAGGACTATGGCTACACCTTC.

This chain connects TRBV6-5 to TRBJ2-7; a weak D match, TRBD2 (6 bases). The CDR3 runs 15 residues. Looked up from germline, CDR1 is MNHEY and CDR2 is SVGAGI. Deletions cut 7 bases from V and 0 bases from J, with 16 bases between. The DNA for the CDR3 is TGTGCCAGCAAGGAGGGCGGGGTAGGCTCCTACGAGCAGTACTTC. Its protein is CASKEGGVGSYEQYF.

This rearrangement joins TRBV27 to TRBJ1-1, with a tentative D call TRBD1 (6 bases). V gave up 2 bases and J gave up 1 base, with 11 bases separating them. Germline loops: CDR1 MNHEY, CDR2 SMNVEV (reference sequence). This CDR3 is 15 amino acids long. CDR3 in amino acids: CASSLSRTANTEAFF. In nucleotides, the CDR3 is TGTGCCAGCAGTTTAAGTAGGACAGCGAACACTGAAGCTTTCTTT.

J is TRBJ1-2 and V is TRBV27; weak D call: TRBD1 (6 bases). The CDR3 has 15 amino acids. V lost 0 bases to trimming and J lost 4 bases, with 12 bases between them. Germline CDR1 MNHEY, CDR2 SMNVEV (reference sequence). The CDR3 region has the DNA TGTGCCAGCAGTTTATCGCGGGGGCGCGGCTATGGCTACACCTTC. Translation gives CASSLSRGRGYGYTF.

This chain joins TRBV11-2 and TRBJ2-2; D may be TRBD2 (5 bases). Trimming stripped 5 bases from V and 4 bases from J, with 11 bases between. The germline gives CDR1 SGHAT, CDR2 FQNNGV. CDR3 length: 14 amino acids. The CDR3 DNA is TGTGCCAGCAGCACTCAGAGGGTCACCGGGGAGCTGTTTTTT. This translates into CASSTQRVTGELFF.

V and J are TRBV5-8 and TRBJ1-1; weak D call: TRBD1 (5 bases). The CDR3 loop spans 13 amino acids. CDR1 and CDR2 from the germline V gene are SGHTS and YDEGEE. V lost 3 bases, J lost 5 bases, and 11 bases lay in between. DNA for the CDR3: TGTGCCAGCAGCTATGACAGCTTTACTGAAGCTTTCTTT. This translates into CASSYDSFTEAFF.

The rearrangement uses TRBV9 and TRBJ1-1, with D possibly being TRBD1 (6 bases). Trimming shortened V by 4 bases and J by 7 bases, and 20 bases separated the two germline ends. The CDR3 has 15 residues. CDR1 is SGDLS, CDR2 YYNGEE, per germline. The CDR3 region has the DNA TGTGCCAGCAGCCGACAGGTGGGGCATTCCCTTGAAGCTTTCTTT. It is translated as CASSRQVGHSLEAFF. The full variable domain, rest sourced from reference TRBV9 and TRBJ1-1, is DSGVTQTPKHLITATGQRVTLRCSPRSGDLSVYWYQQSLDQGLQFLIQYYNGEERAKGNILERFSAQQFPDLHSELNLSSLELGDSALYFCASSRQVGHSLEAFFGQGTRLTVV.

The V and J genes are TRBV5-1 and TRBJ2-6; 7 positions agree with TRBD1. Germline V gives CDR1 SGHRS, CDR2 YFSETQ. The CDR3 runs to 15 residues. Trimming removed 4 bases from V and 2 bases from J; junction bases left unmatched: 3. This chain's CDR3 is CASSPDRAGANVLTF. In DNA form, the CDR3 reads TGCGCCAGCAGCCCCGACAGGGCTGGGGCCAACGTCCTGACTTTC.

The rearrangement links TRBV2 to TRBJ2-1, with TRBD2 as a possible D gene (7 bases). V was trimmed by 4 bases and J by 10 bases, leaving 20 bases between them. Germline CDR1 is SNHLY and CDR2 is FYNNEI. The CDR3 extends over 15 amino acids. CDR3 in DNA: TGTGCCAGCAGTGGCCCTAGTGGGGGGGCACGGGAGCAGTTCTTC. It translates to CASSGPSGGAREQFF.

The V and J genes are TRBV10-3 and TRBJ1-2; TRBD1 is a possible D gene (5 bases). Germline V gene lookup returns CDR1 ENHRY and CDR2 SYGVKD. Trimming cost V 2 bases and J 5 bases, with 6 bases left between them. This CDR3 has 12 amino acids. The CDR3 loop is CAISERGYGYTF. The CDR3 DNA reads TGTGCCATCAGTGAGCGGGGGTATGGCTACACCTTC.